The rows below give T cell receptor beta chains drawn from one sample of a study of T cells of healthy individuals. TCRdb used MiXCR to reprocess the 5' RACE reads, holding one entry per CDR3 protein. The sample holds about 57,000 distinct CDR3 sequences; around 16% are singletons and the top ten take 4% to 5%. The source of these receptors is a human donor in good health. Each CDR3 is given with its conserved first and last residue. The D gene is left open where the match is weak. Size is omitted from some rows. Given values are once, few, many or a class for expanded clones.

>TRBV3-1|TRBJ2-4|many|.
TGTGCCAGCAGCCAAATCAAAAACATTCAGTACTTC
CASSQIKNIQYF
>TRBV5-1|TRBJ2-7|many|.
TGCGCCAGCAGCATAGGGGGCTCCTACGAGCAGTACTTC
CASSIGGSYEQYF
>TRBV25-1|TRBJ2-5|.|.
TGTGCCAGCAGTGAGGACGGAACGTCCTCCCCGGAGACCCAGTACTTC
CASSEDGTSSPETQYF
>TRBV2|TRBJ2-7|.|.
TGTGCCAGCAAGGGGAAGGAGCGGGTTACCTACGAGCAGTACTTC
CASKGKERVTYEQYF
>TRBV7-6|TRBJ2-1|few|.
TGTGCCAGCAGCTTAGATCAGGGCTACAATGAGCAGTTCTTC
CASSLDQGYNEQFF
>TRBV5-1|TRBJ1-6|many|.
TGCGCCAGCAGCGGCGGACAGAGTGGTTCACCCCTCCACTTT
CASSGGQSGSPLHF
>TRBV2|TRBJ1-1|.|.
TGTGCCAGCAGGAAGGACAGGAACACTGAAGCTTTCTTT
CASRKDRNTEAFF
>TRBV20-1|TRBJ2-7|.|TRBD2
TGCAGTGCTAGAGATAGGGACCTTGGGACTATCTCCTACGAGCAGTACTTC
CSARDRDLGTISYEQYF
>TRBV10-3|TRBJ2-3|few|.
TGTGCCATCAGTATCCAGGGGCAGTTGACAGATACGCAGTATTTT
CAISIQGQLTDTQYF
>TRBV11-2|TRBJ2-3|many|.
TGTGCCAGCAGCTTTCGGGCGGGGGATACGCAGTATTTT
CASSFRAGDTQYF
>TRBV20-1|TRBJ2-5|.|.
TGCAGTGCTAGAGTTGGGGAGACCCAGTACTTC
CSARVGETQYF
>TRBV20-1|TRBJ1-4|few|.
TGCAGTGCTATGGACAGCCCGGGTCTAGGAAAACTGTTTTTT
CSAMDSPGLGKLFF
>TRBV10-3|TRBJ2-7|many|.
TGTGCCATCAGTGAAGGTGCCTACGAGCAGTACTTC
CAISEGAYEQYF
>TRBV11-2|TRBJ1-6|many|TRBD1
TGTGCCAGCAGCTTAAGAGGGACGACAGGGGGCAAATCACCCCTCCACTTT
CASSLRGTTGGKSPLHF
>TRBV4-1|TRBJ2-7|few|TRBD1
TGCGCCAGCAGCCAGACCGGACAGGGAAGGTACGAGCAGTACTTC
CASSQTGQGRYEQYF
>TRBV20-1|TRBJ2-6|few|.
TGCAGTGCGGGGGGGCCTGGGGCCAACGTCCTGACTTTC
CSAGGPGANVLTF
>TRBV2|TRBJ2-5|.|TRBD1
TGTGCCAGCAAGGCCGGGACAGGGGTCGGGACCCAGTACTTC
CASKAGTGVGTQYF
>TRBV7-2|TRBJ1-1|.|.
TGTGCCAGCAGCACACAGAAGAACACTGAAGCTTTCTTT
CASSTQKNTEAFF
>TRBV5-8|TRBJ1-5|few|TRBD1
TGTGCCAGCAGCCCGGGACAGGCGGCCAATCAGCCCCAGCATTTT
CASSPGQAANQPQHF
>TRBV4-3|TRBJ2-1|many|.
TGCGCCAGCAGCCGCCAGCTAGAAAAGAATGAGCAGTTCTTC
CASSRQLEKNEQFF
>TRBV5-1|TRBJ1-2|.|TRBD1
TGCGCCAGCAGCGGAGTGGGACAGGACTATGGCTACACCTTC
CASSGVGQDYGYTF
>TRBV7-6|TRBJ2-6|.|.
TGTGCCAGCACCCCTTGGGGGGCTGGGGCCAACGTCCTGACTTTC
CASTPWGAGANVLTF
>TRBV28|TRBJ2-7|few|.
TGTGCCAGCAGCGGCGCCGGGGACTTTGACTACGAGCAGTACTTC
CASSGAGDFDYEQYF
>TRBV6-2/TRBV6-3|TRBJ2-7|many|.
TGTGCCAGCAACTATGGACCCGAGCAGTACTTC
CASNYGPEQYF
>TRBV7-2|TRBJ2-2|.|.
TGTGCCAGCAGCTTAGCATGGAACACCGGGGAGCTGTTTTTT
CASSLAWNTGELFF
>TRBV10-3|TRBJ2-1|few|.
TGTGCCATCAGTGAGTCGAGCCAGGTGGGCAATGAGCAGTTCTTC
CAISESSQVGNEQFF
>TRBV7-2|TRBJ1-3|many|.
TGTGCCAGCAGCCCCCGGGAGTCGGCTGGAAACACCATATATTTT
CASSPRESAGNTIYF
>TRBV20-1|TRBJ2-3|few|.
TGCAGTGCTGAAGACCCCTCGGGCACAGATACGCAGTATTTT
CSAEDPSGTDTQYF
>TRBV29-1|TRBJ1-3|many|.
TGCAGCGCCCATGAACCTTTGAAGGGAAACACCATATATTTT
CSAHEPLKGNTIYF
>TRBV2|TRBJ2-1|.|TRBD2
TGTGCCAGCACCGAAGGCGGGAGCGCCTACAATGAGCAGTTCTTC
CASTEGGSAYNEQFF
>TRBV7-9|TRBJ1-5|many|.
TGTGCCAGCAGCTTAGGGAATCAGCCCCAGCATTTT
CASSLGNQPQHF
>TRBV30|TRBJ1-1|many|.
TGTGCCTGGGGGCGACAGGAGGCCACTGAAGCTTTCTTT
CAWGRQEATEAFF
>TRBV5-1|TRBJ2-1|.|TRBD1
TGCGCCAGCAGCTTGTCTACAGGGGGGTCCTACAATGAGCAGTTCTTC
CASSLSTGGSYNEQFF
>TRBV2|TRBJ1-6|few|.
TGTGCCAGCAACCAAATGGCGGGACACCGAAATTCACCCCTCCACTTT
CASNQMAGHRNSPLHF
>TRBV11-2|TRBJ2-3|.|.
TGTGCCAGCAGCTTAAGGGGGGGACACCGAGGAGATACGCAGTATTTT
CASSLRGGHRGDTQYF
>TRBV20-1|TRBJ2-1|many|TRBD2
TGCAGTGCTAGAGACGTGGCGGGAGGGAAGGGCTCCTACAATGAGCAGTTCTTC
CSARDVAGGKGSYNEQFF
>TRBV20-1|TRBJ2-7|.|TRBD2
TGCAGTGTTAAGATGAGCGGGAGGACCCGCGAGCAGTACTTC
CSVKMSGRTREQYF
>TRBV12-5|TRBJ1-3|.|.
TGTGCTAGTGGTTTGGGCACAGGGCTGTCTGGAAACACCATATATTTT
CASGLGTGLSGNTIYF
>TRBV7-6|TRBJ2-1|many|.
TGTGCCAGCAGCTTAGGGACTGGCAATGAGCAGTTCTTC
CASSLGTGNEQFF
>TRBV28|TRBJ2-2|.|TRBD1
TGTGCCAGCAGTTCCCCCCGGGACAGGGGGGGCGGGGAGCTGTTTTTT
CASSSPRDRGGGELFF
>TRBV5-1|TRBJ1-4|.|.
TGCGCCAGCAGCTTGATGCGGGCAACTAATGAAAAACTGTTTTTT
CASSLMRATNEKLFF
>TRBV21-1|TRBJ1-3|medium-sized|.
TGTGCCAGCAGCAGGGTTGGAAACACCATATATTTT
CASSRVGNTIYF
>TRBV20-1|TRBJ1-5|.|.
TGCAGTGCTAAGACTTTGAATCAGCCCCAGCATTTT
CSAKTLNQPQHF
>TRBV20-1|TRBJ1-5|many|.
TGCAGTCTGGGATCAGACAATCAGCCCCAGCATTTT
CSLGSDNQPQHF
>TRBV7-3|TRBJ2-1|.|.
TGTGCCAGCAGCTTAATTGAGGGCCGATACAATGAGCAGTTCTTC
CASSLIEGRYNEQFF
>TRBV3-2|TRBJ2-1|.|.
TGTGCCAGCAGCTCTACCTACAATGAGCAGTTCTTC
CASSSTYNEQFF
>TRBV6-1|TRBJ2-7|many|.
TGTGCCATCTCCGACCGCTCAGGGGCCTACGAGCAGTACTTC
CAISDRSGAYEQYF
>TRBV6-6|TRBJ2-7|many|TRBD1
TGTGCCTCTCGAGGACAGGGCGACAGCGAGCAGTACTTC
CASRGQGDSEQYF
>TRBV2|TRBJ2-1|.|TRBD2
TGTGCCAGCAGAGGACTAGCGGAGTACAATGAGCAGTTCTTC
CASRGLAEYNEQFF
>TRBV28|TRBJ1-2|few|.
TGTGCCAGCAGGCCAGGGCCCTCCAACTATGGCTACACCTTC
CASRPGPSNYGYTF
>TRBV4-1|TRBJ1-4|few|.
TGCGCCAGCAGCCAAGCCGGACAAGTTAATGAAAAACTGTTTTTT
CASSQAGQVNEKLFF
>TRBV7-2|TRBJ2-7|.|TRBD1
TGTGCCAGCAGCAACAGGGGGCTCGGCCCCTACGAGCAGTACTTC
CASSNRGLGPYEQYF